These T cell receptor beta chains were read from a single sample in a study of shared clonotypes between healthy human individuals. This table comes from immunoSEQ multiplex PCR, and its TCRdb copy is limited to in-frame clones, with some not included. Among approximately 500,000 clones listed, 60% to 80% were seen once. Sequencing was carried out using PBMCs. All receptors derive from a woman aged 40-49 years in good health. Some clones in this sample may be carry-over from other donors' samples. Each CDR3 is given with its conserved first and last residue. The D gene is left open where the match is weak. A row's size may be missing; if present it is once, few, many or a size class.

v_gene: TRBV2; abundance: -; j_gene: TRBJ1-4; d_gene: -; CDR3aa: CASGYRSTNEKLFF; CDR3nt: TGTGCCAGCGGCTACAGGTCAACTAATGAAAAACTGTTTTTT
v_gene: TRBV9; abundance: once; j_gene: TRBJ2-7; d_gene: -; CDR3aa: CASSVDKRTTLLEQYF; CDR3nt: TGTGCCAGCAGCGTAGATAAGCGGACTACCCTACTGGAGCAGTACTTC
v_gene: TRBV6-1; abundance: -; j_gene: TRBJ1-4; d_gene: -; CDR3aa: CASSSIGTRNEKLFF; CDR3nt: TGTGCCAGCAGTTCAATCGGGACCCGTAATGAAAAACTGTTTTTT
v_gene: TRBV28; abundance: -; j_gene: TRBJ1-4; d_gene: TRBD1; CDR3aa: CASSPDRGTVEKLFF; CDR3nt: TGTGCCAGCAGTCCTGACAGGGGGACGGTAGAAAAACTGTTTTTT
v_gene: TRBV27; abundance: -; j_gene: TRBJ1-2; d_gene: -; CDR3aa: CASTRAGRDYGYTF; CDR3nt: TGTGCCAGCACTAGAGCAGGTCGGGACTATGGCTACACCTTC
v_gene: TRBV30; abundance: -; j_gene: TRBJ2-1; d_gene: -; CDR3aa: CAWSVSITGGAHNEQFF; CDR3nt: TGTGCCTGGAGTGTAAGCATTACCGGAGGGGCCCACAATGAGCAGTTCTTC
v_gene: TRBV7-9; abundance: -; j_gene: TRBJ2-1; d_gene: TRBD2; CDR3aa: CASSLLPSGRAGNEQFF; CDR3nt: TGTGCCAGCAGCCTACTTCCTAGCGGGAGGGCTGGGAATGAGCAGTTCTTC
v_gene: TRBV19; abundance: -; j_gene: TRBJ2-1; d_gene: -; CDR3aa: CASKWGLGYNEQFF; CDR3nt: TGTGCCAGCAAGTGGGGACTGGGCTACAATGAGCAGTTCTTC
v_gene: TRBV7-2; abundance: many; j_gene: TRBJ2-5; d_gene: -; CDR3aa: CASSLGQGLETQYF; CDR3nt: TGTGCCAGCAGCTTAGGGCAGGGATTGGAGACCCAGTACTTC
v_gene: TRBV7-8; abundance: -; j_gene: TRBJ2-5; d_gene: TRBD2; CDR3aa: CASSKRWAGEETQYF; CDR3nt: TGTGCCAGCAGCAAGAGGTGGGCGGGAGAGGAGACCCAGTACTTC
v_gene: TRBV14; abundance: -; j_gene: TRBJ2-1; d_gene: -; CDR3aa: CASSQASSAGNEQFF; CDR3nt: TGTGCCAGCAGCCAAGCCTCATCAGCGGGCAATGAGCAGTTCTTC
v_gene: TRBV18; abundance: -; j_gene: TRBJ2-7; d_gene: TRBD1; CDR3aa: CASSPPNQDRGGEQYF; CDR3nt: TGTGCCAGCTCACCACCAAATCAGGACAGGGGTGGAGAGCAGTACTTC
v_gene: TRBV28; abundance: -; j_gene: TRBJ2-5; d_gene: TRBD1; CDR3aa: CASSLTGARGRETQYF; CDR3nt: TGTGCCAGCAGTTTGACAGGGGCACGGGGTCGAGAGACCCAGTACTTC
v_gene: TRBV11-2; abundance: -; j_gene: TRBJ2-2; d_gene: -; CDR3aa: CASSSPSGRNTNTGELFF; CDR3nt: TGTGCCAGCAGCTCTCCCTCGGGGAGGAACACGAACACCGGGGAGCTGTTTTTT
v_gene: TRBV10-3; abundance: -; j_gene: TRBJ1-1; d_gene: -; CDR3aa: CAISGTGNTEAFF; CDR3nt: TGTGCCATCAGTGGAACAGGGAACACTGAAGCTTTCTTT
v_gene: TRBV18; abundance: -; j_gene: TRBJ1-3; d_gene: -; CDR3aa: CASSPERSSGNTIYF; CDR3nt: TGTGCCAGCTCACCGGAGAGGTCCTCTGGAAACACCATATATTTT
v_gene: TRBV7-2; abundance: -; j_gene: TRBJ2-7; d_gene: -; CDR3aa: CASSLDKGSHYEQYF; CDR3nt: TGTGCCAGCAGCTTAGATAAGGGTTCTCACTACGAGCAGTACTTC
v_gene: TRBV7-2; abundance: few; j_gene: TRBJ1-1; d_gene: TRBD1; CDR3aa: CASSRDRGNTEAFF; CDR3nt: TGTGCCAGCAGCAGAGACAGGGGGAACACTGAAGCTTTCTTT
v_gene: TRBV9; abundance: -; j_gene: TRBJ2-5; d_gene: TRBD1; CDR3aa: CASSVGAGGPETQYF; CDR3nt: TGCGCCAGCAGCGTAGGGGCAGGGGGTCCGGAGACCCAGTACTTC
v_gene: TRBV5-8; abundance: -; j_gene: TRBJ1-4; d_gene: -; CDR3aa: CASSLLGGEKLFF; CDR3nt: TGTGCCAGCAGCTTGCTCGGTGGGGAAAAACTGTTTTTT
v_gene: TRBV7-2; abundance: -; j_gene: TRBJ2-1; d_gene: TRBD2; CDR3aa: CASSLSGRAIDEQFF; CDR3nt: TGTGCCAGCAGCCTTAGCGGGAGGGCCATAGATGAGCAGTTCTTC
v_gene: TRBV27; abundance: -; j_gene: TRBJ2-7; d_gene: TRBD2; CDR3aa: CASTTGTATSGRAYEQYF; CDR3nt: TGTGCCAGCACCACCGGGACCGCCACTAGCGGGAGGGCCTACGAGCAGTACTTC
v_gene: TRBV29-1; abundance: once; j_gene: TRBJ2-3; d_gene: -; CDR3aa: CSLERGEDTQYF; CDR3nt: TGCAGCTTGGAGAGGGGAGAAGATACGCAGTATTTT
v_gene: TRBV28; abundance: -; j_gene: TRBJ2-4; d_gene: -; CDR3aa: CASTTRAPNIQYF; CDR3nt: TGTGCCAGCACTACAAGGGCGCCAAACATTCAGTACTTC
v_gene: TRBV19; abundance: -; j_gene: TRBJ2-7; d_gene: -; CDR3aa: CASRITGSSYEQYF; CDR3nt: TGTGCCAGTAGGATTACAGGGTCCTCCTACGAGCAGTACTTC
v_gene: TRBV29-1; abundance: -; j_gene: TRBJ2-2; d_gene: TRBD1; CDR3aa: CSVRGRTDTGELFF; CDR3nt: TGCAGCGTCAGGGGGCGGACTGACACCGGGGAGCTGTTTTTT
v_gene: TRBV30; abundance: -; j_gene: TRBJ2-1; d_gene: -; CDR3aa: CAWSPSEGDINEQFF; CDR3nt: TGTGCCTGGAGCCCCTCGGAGGGCGACATTAATGAGCAGTTCTTC
v_gene: TRBV7-4; abundance: -; j_gene: TRBJ2-1; d_gene: -; CDR3aa: CASSPGKVADRNEQFF; CDR3nt: TGTGCCAGCAGCCCTGGTAAGGTAGCGGACCGCAATGAGCAGTTCTTC
v_gene: TRBV7-2; abundance: -; j_gene: TRBJ2-7; d_gene: -; CDR3aa: CASSLGTWSSYEQYF; CDR3nt: TGTGCCAGCAGCCTTGGGACTTGGAGCTCCTACGAGCAGTACTTC
v_gene: TRBV5-4; abundance: -; j_gene: TRBJ2-2; d_gene: -; CDR3aa: CASSLSVLRGGTGELFF; CDR3nt: TGTGCCAGCAGCTTGTCGGTACTGAGGGGGGGCACCGGGGAGCTGTTTTTT
v_gene: TRBV14; abundance: -; j_gene: TRBJ1-1; d_gene: TRBD1; CDR3aa: CASSQEGTGGRPEAFF; CDR3nt: TGTGCCAGCAGCCAAGAGGGGACAGGGGGAAGACCCGAAGCTTTCTTT
v_gene: TRBV28; abundance: -; j_gene: TRBJ2-3; d_gene: -; CDR3aa: CASSDDRTISTDTQYF; CDR3nt: TGTGCCAGCAGCGACGACAGGACTATCAGCACAGATACGCAGTATTTT
v_gene: TRBV30; abundance: few; j_gene: TRBJ1-3; d_gene: -; CDR3aa: CASTRTLESSGNTIYF; CDR3nt: TGTGCCTCTACCCGGACCCTGGAGAGCTCTGGAAACACCATATATTTT
v_gene: TRBV9; abundance: -; j_gene: TRBJ2-1; d_gene: TRBD2; CDR3aa: CASSVAGTSRNEQFF; CDR3nt: TGTGCCAGCAGCGTAGCCGGGACTAGCAGGAATGAGCAGTTCTTC
v_gene: TRBV4-2; abundance: -; j_gene: TRBJ2-6; d_gene: -; CDR3aa: CASSQVGDAGANVLTF; CDR3nt: TGTGCCAGCAGCCAAGTTGGGGACGCCGGGGCCAACGTCCTAACTTTC
v_gene: TRBV30; abundance: -; j_gene: TRBJ2-2; d_gene: TRBD1; CDR3aa: CAWTSGTGGQGGELFF; CDR3nt: TGTGCCTGGACGTCCGGGACAGGGGGCCAGGGCGGGGAGCTGTTTTTT
v_gene: TRBV18; abundance: -; j_gene: TRBJ2-7; d_gene: -; CDR3aa: CASSIGGAAFEQYF; CDR3nt: TGTGCCAGCTCAATAGGCGGTGCCGCTTTCGAGCAGTACTTC
v_gene: TRBV5-5; abundance: -; j_gene: TRBJ2-5; d_gene: TRBD2; CDR3aa: CASSHTSGRWGETQYF; CDR3nt: TGTGCCAGCAGCCACACTAGCGGGAGATGGGGAGAGACCCAGTACTTC
v_gene: TRBV11-2; abundance: -; j_gene: TRBJ1-2; d_gene: -; CDR3aa: CASSLDPGSYGYTF; CDR3nt: TGTGCCAGCAGCTTAGATCCAGGCTCCTATGGCTACACCTTC
v_gene: TRBV28; abundance: -; j_gene: TRBJ1-3; d_gene: -; CDR3aa: CASSSTGLSGNTIYF; CDR3nt: TGTGCCAGCAGTTCGACAGGCCTCTCTGGAAACACCATATATTTT
v_gene: TRBV30; abundance: -; j_gene: TRBJ2-5; d_gene: -; CDR3aa: CAWSNGVQETQYF; CDR3nt: TGTGCCTGGAGTAACGGGGTCCAAGAGACCCAGTACTTC
v_gene: TRBV28; abundance: -; j_gene: TRBJ2-1; d_gene: TRBD2; CDR3aa: CASRRGLAGKSEQFF; CDR3nt: TGTGCCAGCAGGCGGGGACTAGCGGGAAAGAGTGAGCAGTTCTTC
v_gene: TRBV28; abundance: -; j_gene: TRBJ2-1; d_gene: TRBD2; CDR3aa: CASSSGLAGKLGNEQFF; CDR3nt: TGTGCCAGCAGTAGCGGACTAGCGGGAAAACTTGGGAATGAGCAGTTCTTC
v_gene: TRBV15; abundance: -; j_gene: TRBJ1-2; d_gene: TRBD1; CDR3aa: CATSRGQGDYYGYTF; CDR3nt: TGTGCCACCAGCAGAGGTCAGGGGGACTACTATGGCTACACCTTC
v_gene: TRBV4-1; abundance: few; j_gene: TRBJ2-1; d_gene: -; CDR3aa: CASSQGIRAGIYNEQFF; CDR3nt: TGCGCCAGCAGCCAAGGGATACGGGCTGGCATATACAATGAGCAGTTCTTC
v_gene: TRBV2; abundance: -; j_gene: TRBJ1-6; d_gene: TRBD1; CDR3aa: CASSEDRGGSPLHF; CDR3nt: TGTGCCAGCAGTGAAGACAGGGGGGGTTCACCCCTCCACTTT
v_gene: TRBV11-2; abundance: -; j_gene: TRBJ2-7; d_gene: -; CDR3aa: CASSFARVYEQYF; CDR3nt: TGTGCCAGCAGCTTTGCCAGGGTATACGAGCAGTACTTC
v_gene: TRBV9; abundance: -; j_gene: TRBJ2-7; d_gene: TRBD1; CDR3aa: CASSLGTGFYEQYF; CDR3nt: TGTGCCAGCAGCCTTGGGACAGGGTTCTACGAGCAGTACTTC
v_gene: TRBV15; abundance: few; j_gene: TRBJ2-7; d_gene: TRBD1; CDR3aa: CATSRDRGYEQYF; CDR3nt: TGTGCCACCAGCAGGGACAGGGGCTACGAGCAGTACTTC
v_gene: TRBV29-1; abundance: -; j_gene: TRBJ2-7; d_gene: -; CDR3aa: CSVRTGDREQYF; CDR3nt: TGCAGCGTGAGGACCGGCGATAGGGAGCAGTACTTC
v_gene: TRBV19; abundance: -; j_gene: TRBJ2-3; d_gene: TRBD2; CDR3aa: CASSTKAGGYTDTQYF; CDR3nt: TGTGCCAGTAGTACTAAAGCGGGAGGGTACACAGATACGCAGTATTTT